This note documents a single TCR beta chain sequence. Its antigen is not known. The time point is: cycle 4 day 1 (C4D1), after five to seven weeks of nivolumab. Every patient was affected by relapse after autologous stem cell transplantation, while exposure to brentuximab vedotin was not uniform. The data stem from a study of PD-1 blockade in classical Hodgkin lymphoma. Looking at the study overall: With a 2-week interval, patients received intravenous nivolumab at 3 mg/kg.

This table comes from immunoSEQ multiplex PCR, and its TCRdb copy is limited to in-frame clones, with some not included. The sample has about 41,000 clones, around 69% seen once. General study points: Patients were excluded if nivolumab began under 1 year after ASCT (the autologous transplant). Complete responders' diversity at baseline resembled that of newly diagnosed patients. Relative to healthy donors, newly diagnosed patients reportedly had lower baseline TCR diversity, which was reported as lower still in relapsed/refractory patients.

Trimming removed 4 bases from V and 4 bases from J, with 12 bases in between. The germline gives CDR1 SGHVS, CDR2 FNYEAQ. The CDR3 extends over 14 amino acids. Sequencing was performed on peripheral blood mononuclear cells (PBMCs), taken before the fourth cycle of nivolumab. The TCR sequence derives from a human donor with classical Hodgkin lymphoma. The gene calls are TRBV7-6 and TRBJ2-3; no clear D. The CDR3 loop is CASSSLMGPDTQYF. The DNA for the CDR3 is TGTGCCAGCAGCTCCTTAATGGGCCCAGATACGCAGTATTTT.